The rows below give T cell receptor beta chains drawn from one sample of a study of shared clonotypes between healthy human individuals. The data were produced by immunoSEQ multiplex PCR, yet TCRdb's version contains in-frame clones alone and is incomplete. The repertoire holds about 2.4 million clones, with 93% as singletons. Sequences were obtained from naive CD4+ T cells from PBMCs. The source of these receptors is a man aged 18 to 30 in good health. Some clones in this sample may be carry-over from other donors' samples. Each CDR3 is given without its conserved first and last residue. Not every row has a clone size; where given, it reads once, few, many or a size class.

TRBJ2-1 14 NA TRBV9 ASSLTSGPSSDEQF
TRBJ2-5 14 NA TRBV4-1 ASSQSDRGERETQY
TRBJ2-1 12 once TRBV7-2 ASSLALARNEQF
TRBJ2-1 13 NA TRBV7-2 ASSLSWTAYNEQF
TRBJ2-7 14 NA TRBV28 ASSFPRQRGSYEQY
TRBJ1-2 14 NA TRBV28 ASSLGVGRVNYGYT
TRBJ2-1 12 NA TRBV7-2 ASSPVESYNEQF
TRBJ2-1 14 NA TRBV28 ASSLAGGPFNNEQF
TRBJ2-7 13 NA TRBV14 ASSPRLAGGDEQY
TRBJ2-7 9 NA TRBV2 AAGQGGEQY
TRBJ2-2 13 NA TRBV10-3 AISGDRGWTGELF
TRBJ2-5 12 NA TRBV6-6 ASSSRLGGETQY
TRBJ2-1 11 once TRBV5-1 ASSLVQGNEQF
TRBJ1-2 10 NA TRBV28 AAAGTGGAYT
TRBJ2-1 13 NA TRBV10-3 AISEGLAGVDEQF
TRBJ1-5 14 NA TRBV28 ASSSPVPGSNQPQH
TRBJ1-5 12 NA TRBV4-2 ASSPRTGDQPQH
TRBJ2-5 12 NA TRBV4-1 ASSQDRPSGSIY
TRBJ2-5 9 NA TRBV25-1 ASSASETQY
TRBJ1-3 14 NA TRBV7-3 ASSPSRDRAGNTIY
TRBJ1-1 11 NA TRBV19 ATRGSGKTEAF
TRBJ2-2 14 NA TRBV28 ASSLGLAEHTGELF
TRBJ2-7 10 NA TRBV30 AWKTSSYEQY
TRBJ2-1 13 NA TRBV5-4 ASSLEGAGDDEQF
TRBJ2-3 15 NA TRBV7-2 ASSSQPGRPSTDTQY
TRBJ1-2 12 NA TRBV5-1 ASSTLTGTYGYT
TRBJ2-1 14 NA TRBV14 ASSSLAGLAYNEQF
TRBJ2-1 13 NA TRBV28 ASSLTPGRYFEQF
TRBJ2-1 15 NA TRBV5-6 ASSRARWTGPYNEQF
TRBJ2-7 11 NA TRBV19 ASRTTSSYEQY
TRBJ2-1 11 NA TRBV5-1 ASSSPDGGEQF
TRBJ2-1 14 NA TRBV5-1 ASSIGAGGSYNEQF
TRBJ1-1 14 NA TRBV5-4 ASSRGGGQGNTEAF
TRBJ2-1 14 NA TRBV5-1 ASSLELAGGRNEQF
TRBJ2-7 10 NA TRBV29-1 SVGQGISEQY
TRBJ2-5 17 NA TRBV28 ASSLFQGSGRAFGETQY
TRBJ2-1 12 NA TRBV2 ASSRDISYNEQF
TRBJ1-4 13 NA TRBV28 ASSGVGTENEKLF
TRBJ2-3 14 NA TRBV5-1 ASSSGLAGITDTQY
TRBJ2-7 11 NA TRBV2 ASSGQGAEEQY
TRBJ2-2 11 few TRBV11-3 ASSPLNTGELF
TRBJ2-7 14 NA TRBV28 ASSLYLTSGSYEQY
TRBJ1-1 11 few TRBV6-5 ASTLTGGTEAF
TRBJ2-7 12 NA TRBV6-5 ASRGFDRAYEQY
TRBJ2-5 13 once TRBV7-2 ASSSTSGTGETQY
TRBJ2-1 16 once TRBV4-2 ASSNSNRTGISYNEQF
TRBJ1-2 14 NA TRBV27 ASSLGQGGTSYGYT
TRBJ1-2 12 NA TRBV18 ASSPGTGDNGYT
TRBJ2-3 10 NA TRBV6-1 ASRLNSDGQY
TRBJ1-1 9 NA TRBV30 ACRSNTDAF
TRBJ2-7 12 NA TRBV5-4 ASSPGGFTYEQY
TRBJ2-7 16 NA TRBV5-1 ASSNPGLAGGNPYEQY
TRBJ2-7 12 NA TRBV13 ASSLSRTEYEQY
TRBJ1-5 13 NA TRBV5-1 ASSPELGGNQPQH
TRBJ2-3 15 NA TRBV10-3 AISERTKGEGRDTQY
TRBJ1-1 13 NA TRBV2 ASIYEGPANTEAF
TRBJ2-1 17 NA TRBV10-1 ASSESARDGRVSYNEQF
TRBJ1-3 11 NA TRBV5-5 ASSWRRGDTIY
TRBJ1-1 15 NA TRBV27 ASSLNREGYMNTEAF